Listed below are T cell receptor beta chains from one sample, sequenced in a study of CDR3 diversity in severe acne. TCRdb ran MiXCR on the PCR reads and lists one entry per CDR3 protein. The data show some 84,000 distinct CDR3 sequences, approximately 51% seen once. Sequencing input: blood. The receptors were gathered from a male donor in good health, without acne. The CDR3 runs from the conserved cysteine through the conserved F or W. Fields, in order: D gene, V gene, clone size, J gene, CDR3 DNA, CDR3 protein. The D gene is left open where the match is weak. The listing skips clone size in some rows; elsewhere it reads once, few, many or a size class.

NA	TRBV7-6	NA	TRBJ1-1	TGTGCCAGCACACAGAGGATCGCTGGAAACACTGAAGCTTTCTTT	CASTQRIAGNTEAFF
TRBD1	TRBV5-1	NA	TRBJ1-2	TGCGCCAGCAGCTTGGGGGACGGGCGCCCCGGGACAGAATATGGCTACGCCTTC	CASSLGDGRPGTEYGYAF
NA	TRBV11-2	NA	TRBJ1-2	TGTGCCAGTAGCGTGAAGGCAGGGGTCTATGGCTACACCTTC	CASSVKAGVYGYTF
NA	TRBV12-3/TRBV12-4	many	TRBJ2-7	TGTGCCAGCAGTTTGGTGGGGGGAGATGGCTACGAGCAGTACTTC	CASSLVGGDGYEQYF
NA	TRBV10-2	few	TRBJ2-7	TGCGCCAGCAGTGAGGGGGCCTACGAGCAGTACTTC	CASSEGAYEQYF
NA	TRBV2	NA	TRBJ2-5	TGTGCCAGCAGGAGACCTGCCCAAGGGACCCAGTACTTC	CASRRPAQGTQYF
NA	TRBV28	few	TRBJ1-2	TGTGCCAGCAGTTTTAGGGGGAGGGACTATGGCTACACCTTC	CASSFRGRDYGYTF
NA	TRBV7-2	NA	TRBJ2-2	TGTGCCAGCAGCCCCGCTGGGACACTCAACACCGGGGAGCTGTCTTTT	CASSPAGTLNTGELSF
TRBD2	TRBV3-1	few	TRBJ2-6	TGTGCCAGCAGCTCAAACGGGAGGCTGTCACTCTCTGGGGCCAACGTCCTGACTTTC	CASSSNGRLSLSGANVLTF
TRBD1	TRBV20-1	NA	TRBJ1-5	TGCAGTGCAACCGACAGGGACGGTCAGCCCCAGCATTTT	CSATDRDGQPQHF
TRBD1	TRBV5-1	NA	TRBJ1-5	TGCGCCAGCAGCTCGACAGGGGTTGGGGAGACCCAGCATTTT	CASSSTGVGETQHF
TRBD2	TRBV13	NA	TRBJ2-1	TGTGCCAGCAGCTCCCGGACTAGCGGGGGGGCGAAAAATGAGCAGTTCTTC	CASSSRTSGGAKNEQFF
NA	TRBV20-1	NA	TRBJ1-4	TGCAGTGCCTACAGGGTTTCGACTAATGAAAAACTGTTTTTT	CSAYRVSTNEKLFF
TRBD1	TRBV15	many	TRBJ2-1	TGTGCCTCCCAGAGGGCAGGGGGCCATGAGCAGTTCTTC	CASQRAGGHEQFF
NA	TRBV7-9	few	TRBJ1-1	TGTGCCAGCACCCATAGAGGCGGGCCTGAAGCTTTCTTT	CASTHRGGPEAFF
NA	TRBV25-1	many	TRBJ2-5	TGTGCCAGCAGCGCTAGCGAGACCCAGTACTTC	CASSASETQYF
NA	TRBV6-6	NA	TRBJ2-3	TGTGCCAGCAGGCAGACGGGGAGCACAGATACGCAGTATTTT	CASRQTGSTDTQYF
NA	TRBV5-1	NA	TRBJ1-2	TGCGCCAGCAGCCGCTTTGAGATCAGCACCTATGGCTACACCTTC	CASSRFEISTYGYTF
TRBD2	TRBV20-1	NA	TRBJ2-1	TGCAGTGCTGTCCCTCCTAGCGGGAGGACTGAGCAGTTCTTC	CSAVPPSGRTEQFF
NA	TRBV5-6	few	TRBJ1-2	TGTGCCAGCAGCTTGGGTGGATATGGCTACACCTTC	CASSLGGYGYTF
NA	TRBV7-3	NA	TRBJ1-2	TGTGCCAGCAGCTTAGGCCCACAGGGTAGAGGCTACACCTTC	CASSLGPQGRGYTF
NA	TRBV6-5	many	TRBJ2-7	TGTGCCAGCAGTTACTCAGGGAACTCCTACGAGCAGTACTTC	CASSYSGNSYEQYF
NA	TRBV7-9	NA	TRBJ2-3	TGTGCCAGCAGCGCCGGGAAGGCAGGGCAAGATACGCAGTATTTT	CASSAGKAGQDTQYF
NA	TRBV28	NA	TRBJ1-1	TGTGCCAGCAGTACCCGGGACTCGAAGAAAACGAACACTGAAGCTTTCTTT	CASSTRDSKKTNTEAFF